Presented here are 32 T cell receptor beta chains from one specimen sequenced in a study of memory CD4+ T cells and cytomegalovirus serostatus. This table comes from immunoSEQ multiplex PCR, and its TCRdb copy is limited to in-frame clones, with some not included. This sample has 45,000 to 65,000 clones, with about three quarters found just once. Single viable CD3+CD4+CD8-CD45RO+ cells were sorted as the memory CD4+ T cells. Input material: memory CD4+ T cells from blood. All receptors derive from an adult in good health and CMV-seropositive.

The chain combines TRBV18 with TRBJ2-5; D is unresolved. V shed 0 bases and J shed 0 bases, with 11 bases lying between them. The CDR3 totals 16 residues. CDR1 is KGHSH and CDR2 is LQKENI in the germline V gene. In DNA form, the CDR3 reads TGTGCCAGCTCACCACCCCTGGACCGATACCAAGAGACCCAGTACTTC. Its translation is CASSPPLDRYQETQYF.

This clone was counted a few times. The rearrangement uses TRBV6-5 and TRBJ1-5; D unresolved. V lost 3 bases, J lost 3 bases, and 3 bases lay in between. The CDR3 contains 12 residues. Per the germline V gene, CDR1 is MNHEY and CDR2 is SVGAGI. The CDR3: CASSYDNQPQHF. CDR3 coding DNA: TGTGCCAGCAGTTATGACAATCAGCCCCAGCATTTT.

The V gene is TRBV6-4, the J gene TRBJ2-1; D might be TRBD2 (6 bases). This CDR3 has 16 amino acids. The germline CDR1 and CDR2 sequences are MRHNA and SNTAGT. The germline V and J ends were trimmed by 0 bases and 10 bases, with 19 bases remaining between them. Here the CDR3 DNA reads TGTGCCAGCAGTGACTCGAATCTCCCCAGGGCGGGGGAGCAGTTCTTC. Translation: CASSDSNLPRAGEQFF.

CDR3: CASRPTGRPYEQYF. The CDR3 DNA reads as TGTGCCAGCAGACCGACAGGGCGCCCCTACGAGCAGTACTTC. The V gene is TRBV27, the J gene TRBJ2-7, with TRBD1 matching 7 bases. V shed 6 bases and J 2 bases; nucleotides not matched to a gene: 7. Germline CDR1 MNHEY, CDR2 SMNVEV (reference sequence). This CDR3 has 14 residues.

Only one count was recorded for this clone. This chain uses TRBV27 with TRBJ2-7; 12 nucleotides line up with TRBD1. The CDR3 extends over 16 amino acids. Germline trimming cut 6 bases from V and 3 bases from J; bases unmatched to any gene: 9. In germline, CDR1 is MNHEY, CDR2 SMNVEV (reference sequence). The CDR3 bases are TGTGCCAGCAGCCAATGGGACAGGGGGCGTATCTACGAGCAGTACTTC. The encoded protein is CASSQWDRGRIYEQYF.

A few counts support this clone. This chain links TRBV7-9 with TRBJ2-2; D might be TRBD1 (6 bases). V lost 2 bases, J lost 7 bases, and 11 bases lay in between. Germline CDR1 SEHNR, CDR2 FQNEAQ (reference sequence). The CDR3 consists of 14 residues. As DNA, the CDR3 is TGTGCCAGCAGCTTACAAGGGGGTAACGGGGAGCTGTTTTTT. Amino acids: CASSLQGGNGELFF.

The chain links TRBV7-9 to TRBJ2-7; tentatively, D is TRBD1 (6 bases). CDR1 and CDR2 from the germline V gene are SEHNR and FQNEAQ (reference sequence). The CDR3 runs 14 residues. Between the trimmed V and J ends, which lost 5 bases and 4 bases, there was a span of 15 bases. The DNA of the CDR3 is TGTGCCAGCAGCCCCCAACAGGGTTCGTACGAGCAGTACTTC. It codes for CASSPQQGSYEQYF.

The chain is built from TRBV6-6 and TRBJ1-1; the match to TRBD1 covers 7 bases. V lost 6 bases to trimming and J lost 1 base; unmatched junction nucleotides: 5. The CDR3 has 14 residues. The germline gives CDR1 MNHNY, CDR2 SVGAGI (reference sequence). CDR3 nucleotide sequence: TGTGCCAGCAGACAGACAGGGTCGAACACTGAAGCTTTCTTT. Translating it yields CASRQTGSNTEAFF.

To note about this clone: At one end the junction does not follow the germline gene, possibly because of a read error. This chain joins TRBV4-2 and TRBJ2-2, with 9 bases that match TRBD2. This CDR3 spans 16 amino acids. CDR1 and CDR2 from the germline V gene are LGHNA and YNFKEQ. CDR3 amino acids: CASSQDPSGNAGELFF. CDR3 DNA: TGTGCCAGCAGCCAAGATCCTAGCGGGAACGCCGGGGAGCTGTTTTTT.

The rearrangement uses TRBV6-6 and TRBJ1-2; unclear D gene. The CDR3 has 11 residues. Germline lookup yields CDR1 MNHNY and CDR2 SVGAGI (reference sequence). Trimming took off 6 bases at V and 8 bases at J, with 10 bases between the two ends. The CDR3 DNA is TGTGCCAGCAGGGTAACAGAGGGCTACACCTTC. Translated: CASRVTEGYTF.

The rearrangement uses TRBV6-1 and TRBJ2-7; TRBD1 matches 11 bases. Germline trimming cut 8 bases from V and 2 bases from J; bases unmatched to any gene: 8. CDR1 and CDR2 from the germline V gene are MNHNS and SASEGT. This CDR3 is built from 15 residues. Written as DNA, the CDR3 is TGTGCCAGCTTCGGTCCGGGACAGGGGGCCTACGAGCAGTACTTC. Its translation is CASFGPGQGAYEQYF.

This rearrangement joins TRBV7-2 to TRBJ2-7; D is undetermined. Per germline, CDR1 SGHTA and CDR2 FQGNSA. V was clipped by 2 bases and J by 3 bases, with 8 bases between them. This CDR3 region has 13 residues. The CDR3 reads CASSLSTIYEQYF. CDR3 nucleotides: TGTGCCAGCAGCTTATCTACCATCTACGAGCAGTACTTC.

This clone was seen just once. The rearrangement uses TRBV6-1 and TRBJ1-2; D possibly corresponds to TRBD1 (5 bases). The CDR3 contains 16 residues. The germline V and J ends were trimmed by 3 bases and 4 bases, with 18 bases remaining between them. Germline CDR1 is MNHNS and CDR2 is SASEGT. The CDR3 sequence is CASSEGTAGRGYGYTF. The DNA for the CDR3 is TGTGCCAGCAGTGAGGGGACGGCAGGGCGGGGCTATGGCTACACCTTC.

The CDR3 DNA is TGCGCCAGCAGCCAAGATCCGACTCCTAGCGGCAACAGCCTCAAAAACATTCAGTACTTC. Translated: CASSQDPTPSGNSLKNIQYF. The chain combines TRBV4-1 with TRBJ2-4, with 7 bases that match TRBD2. The CDR3 loop spans 20 amino acids. Germline V gene sequence: CDR1 MGHRA, CDR2 YSYEKL. The J segment lost 3 bases and the V segment lost 0 bases, leaving 17 bases of the junction unmatched.

V and J are TRBV6-1 and TRBJ1-1; 8 nucleotides line up with TRBD1. Germline CDR1 MNHNS, CDR2 SASEGT. This CDR3 has 14 amino acids. J was trimmed by 2 bases and V by 6 bases; bases with no gene match: 5. CDR3: CASRNRGTNTEAFF. CDR3 in DNA: TGTGCCAGCAGGAACAGGGGGACAAACACTGAAGCTTTCTTT.

The V call is TRBV11-2, the J call TRBJ2-3, with D possibly matching TRBD1 (5 bases). The CDR3 extends over 15 amino acids. The germline V and J ends were trimmed by 5 bases and 5 bases, with 17 bases remaining between them. Germline V gene data show CDR1 as SGHAT and CDR2 as FQNNGV. CDR3 sequence: CASSPLKGWVDTQYF. The CDR3 nucleotides are TGTGCCAGCAGCCCCCTTAAGGGGTGGGTAGATACGCAGTATTTT.

The CDR3 DNA reads TGTGCCAGCAGCGGGAGACGCACAGATACGCAGTATTTT. Translation gives CASSGRRTDTQYF. The genes are TRBV5-6 and TRBJ2-3; D possibly corresponds to TRBD2 (5 bases). CDR1 is SGHDT and CDR2 is YYEEEE in the germline V gene. This CDR3 is built from 13 residues. V lost 4 bases and J 1 base, leaving 7 bases between the germline ends.

This clone has only a few counts. The chain is built from TRBV4-3 and TRBJ1-6; D not resolved. Germline V gives CDR1 LGHNA, CDR2 YSLEER. The ends were cut back, 1 base at V and 8 bases at J, with 12 bases in the middle. This CDR3 is built from 15 residues. CDR3 DNA sequence: TGCGCCAGCAGCCAAGTGGCGTCAAGGGATTCACCCCTCCACTTT. Translated: CASSQVASRDSPLHF.

V and J are TRBV25-1 and TRBJ1-5; D may be TRBD1 (5 bases). CDR1 MGHDK and CDR2 SYGVNS come from the germline V gene. The CDR3 runs to 15 residues. The V and J ends lost 4 bases and 0 bases respectively, with 10 bases between them. The CDR3 bases are TGTGCCAGCAGTGGAGGGGACTATAGCAATCAGCCCCAGCATTTT. Translating it yields CASSGGDYSNQPQHF.

The rearrangement links TRBV19 to TRBJ1-5; 7 bases align to TRBD1. The germline V gene has CDR1 LNHDA and CDR2 SQIVND (reference sequence). The V gene end was trimmed by 4 bases and the J gene end by 0 bases; junction bases not matched to a gene: 3. This CDR3 has 15 amino acids. The CDR3 sequence is CASSTRGGSNQPQHF. The CDR3 DNA sequence: TGTGCCAGTAGTACCAGGGGGGGTAGCAATCAGCCCCAGCATTTT.

The chain employs TRBV11-2 and TRBJ1-1; D not resolved. The germline CDR1 and CDR2 sequences are SGHAT and FQNNGV. This CDR3 region has 11 residues. V was trimmed by 5 bases and J by 4 bases, leaving 5 bases between them. This CDR3 reads CASSAFTEAFF. CDR3 sequence (DNA): TGTGCCAGCAGCGCCTTCACTGAAGCTTTCTTT.

The gene calls are TRBV27 and TRBJ2-1; D might be TRBD1 (5 bases). The length of the CDR3 is 13 residues. Germline V gene lookup returns CDR1 MNHEY and CDR2 SMNVEV (reference sequence). The V end was cut by 4 bases, the J end by 12 bases, with 16 bases between. The CDR3 DNA reads TGTGCCAGCAGTTCTGCCCTCGCAAGGGGGCAGTTCTTC. Encoded protein: CASSSALARGQFF.

The rearrangement links TRBV27 to TRBJ2-2; possibly TRBD1 or TRBD2 for D (7 bases each). Germline assignment: CDR1 MNHEY and CDR2 SMNVEV (reference sequence). The CDR3 consists of 14 residues. The V and J ends lost 3 bases and 5 bases respectively, with 10 bases between them. CDR3 sequence reads: CASSFRGGTGELFF. For the CDR3, the DNA is TGTGCCAGCAGTTTCAGGGGGGGGACCGGGGAGCTGTTTTTT.

This clone has a handful of counts. The genes are TRBV5-6 and TRBJ1-2, with a tentative D call TRBD1 (5 bases). CDR1 and CDR2 (germline): SGHDT, YYEEEE. CDR3 size: 14 residues. Trimming took off 0 bases at V and 8 bases at J, with 14 bases between the two ends. The CDR3 sequence is CASSLGDVDEGYTF. In DNA form, the CDR3 reads TGTGCCAGCAGCTTGGGGGACGTGGATGAGGGCTACACCTTC.

The J gene is TRBJ2-3, the V gene TRBV7-9, with D unresolved. V was shortened by 1 base and J by 0 bases, with 5 bases between the two germline ends. The germline CDR1 and CDR2 sequences are SEHNR and FQNEAQ (reference sequence). CDR3 length: 14 amino acids. The CDR3 sequence: CASSLGRSTDTQYF. Here the CDR3 DNA reads TGTGCCAGCAGCTTAGGGCGGAGCACAGATACGCAGTATTTT.

The genes are TRBV29-1 and TRBJ1-2; no firm D call. CDR3 length: 12 residues. Trimming removed 4 bases from V and 2 bases from J, with 8 bases in between. The V gene's germline CDR1 is SQVTM and CDR2 ANQGSEA. In DNA, the CDR3 is TGCAGCGTTGGGGAAACCAACTATGGCTACACCTTC. Amino acids: CSVGETNYGYTF.

CDR3 DNA sequence: TGTGCCAGCAGTTTGCAGGGGGGTCCGGATACGCAGTATTTT. Its protein is CASSLQGGPDTQYF. The chain uses TRBV6-6 and TRBJ2-3; tentatively, D is TRBD1 (7 bases). The CDR3 covers 14 residues. Trimming shortened V by 4 bases and J by 6 bases, and 14 bases separated the two germline ends. Germline V CDR1 and CDR2: MNHNY, SVGAGI (reference sequence).

V is TRBV30 and J is TRBJ2-7; 7 positions match TRBD1. The CDR3 length is 14 residues. Germline lookup yields CDR1 GTSNPN and CDR2 SVGIG (reference sequence). The J segment lost 0 bases and the V segment lost 0 bases, leaving 2 bases of the junction unmatched. CDR3 in amino acids: CAWSVRDSSYEQYF. The CDR3 nucleotides read TGTGCCTGGAGTGTACGGGACAGCTCCTACGAGCAGTACTTC.

The chain recombines TRBV25-1 with TRBJ2-3, with D unclear. This CDR3 comprises 12 residues. The ends were cut back, 1 base at V and 8 bases at J, with 7 bases in the middle. Per the germline V gene, CDR1 is MGHDK and CDR2 is SYGVNS. The CDR3 spells CASSESGTTQYF. DNA of the CDR3: TGTGCCAGCAGTGAATCAGGAACTACGCAGTATTTT. Supplemented by reference TRBV25-1 and TRBJ2-3, the full variable domain reads EADIYQTPRYLVIGTGKKITLECSQTMGHDKMYWYQQDPGMELHLIHYSYGVNSTEKGDLSSESTVSRIRTEHFPLTLESARPSHTSQYLCASSESGTTQYFGPGTRLTVL.

The chain links TRBV6-1 to TRBJ2-1; D is undetermined. CDR3 length: 10 amino acids. The germline CDR1 and CDR2 sequences are MNHNS and SASEGT. V lost 1 base and J lost 13, with 5 bases in between. The DNA for the CDR3 is TGTGCCAGCAGTGAAGAAGGTCAGTTCTTC. Its translation: CASSEEGQFF.

The chain is built from TRBV5-1 and TRBJ1-2, with D uncertain. The germline V and J ends were trimmed by 3 bases and 4 bases, with 13 bases remaining between them. This CDR3 comprises 14 residues. Germline loops: CDR1 SGHRS, CDR2 YFSETQ. CDR3 sequence reads: CASSSTSVSYGYTF. Here the CDR3 DNA reads TGCGCCAGCAGCTCGACTTCGGTCTCCTATGGCTACACCTTC.

The V gene is TRBV28, the J gene TRBJ2-2, with D possibly matching TRBD1 (5 bases). The CDR3 is 16 residues long. Trimming took 5 bases from V and 7 from J, leaving 20 bases between them. CDR1 MDHEN and CDR2 SYDVKM come from the germline V gene. The CDR3 spells CASSPPARAKNGELFF. DNA for the CDR3: TGTGCCAGCAGTCCCCCGGCCAGGGCAAAAAACGGGGAGCTGTTTTTT.